This TCR beta chain is from a study of chemoradiotherapy in HPV16-positive cancers. Using immunoSEQ multiplex PCR, the repertoire was profiled, and TCRdb retains in-frame clones only, with some absent. Here the sample spans about 39,000 clones, around three quarters being singletons. CDR3 length: 15 amino acids. Germline CDR1 SGHRS, CDR2 YFSETQ. Trimming took 0 bases from V and 5 from J; bases not matched to a gene: 7. Sequencing was performed on blood, taken from a patient who underwent chemoradiotherapy. This clonotype was sampled from a human donor with HPV-associated anogenital cancer. The chain couples TRBV5-1 to TRBJ2-5; 7 bases agree with TRBD1. DNA for the CDR3: TGCGCCAGCAGCTTGGCCGGGACAGACGGTGAGACCCAGTACTTC. It encodes CASSLAGTDGETQYF.